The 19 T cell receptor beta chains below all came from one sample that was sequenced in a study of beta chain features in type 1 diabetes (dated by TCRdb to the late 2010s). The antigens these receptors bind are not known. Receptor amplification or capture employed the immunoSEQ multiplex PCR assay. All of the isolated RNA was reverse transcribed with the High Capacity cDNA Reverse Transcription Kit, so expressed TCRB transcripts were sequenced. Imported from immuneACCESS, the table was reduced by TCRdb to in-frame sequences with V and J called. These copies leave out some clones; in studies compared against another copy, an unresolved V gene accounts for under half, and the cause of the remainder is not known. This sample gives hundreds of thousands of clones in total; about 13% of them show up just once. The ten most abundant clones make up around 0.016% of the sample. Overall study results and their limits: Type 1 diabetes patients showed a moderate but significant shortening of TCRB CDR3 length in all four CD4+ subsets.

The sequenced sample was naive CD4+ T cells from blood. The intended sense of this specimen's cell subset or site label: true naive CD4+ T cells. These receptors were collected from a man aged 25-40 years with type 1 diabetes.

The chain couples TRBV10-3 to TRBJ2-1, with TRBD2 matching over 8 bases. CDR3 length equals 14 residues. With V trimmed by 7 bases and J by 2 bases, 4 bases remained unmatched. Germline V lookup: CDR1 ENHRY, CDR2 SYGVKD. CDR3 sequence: CAIKETSAYNEQFF. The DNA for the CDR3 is TGTGCCATCAAGGAGACTAGCGCCTACAATGAGCAGTTCTTC.

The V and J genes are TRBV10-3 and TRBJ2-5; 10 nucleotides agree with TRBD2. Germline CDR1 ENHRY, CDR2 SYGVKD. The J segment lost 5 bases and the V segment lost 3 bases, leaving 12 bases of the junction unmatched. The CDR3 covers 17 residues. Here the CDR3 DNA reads TGTGCCATCAGTGACACAGCGGGAGGGCCGAAGTCGGAGACCCAGTACTTC. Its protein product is CAISDTAGGPKSETQYF.

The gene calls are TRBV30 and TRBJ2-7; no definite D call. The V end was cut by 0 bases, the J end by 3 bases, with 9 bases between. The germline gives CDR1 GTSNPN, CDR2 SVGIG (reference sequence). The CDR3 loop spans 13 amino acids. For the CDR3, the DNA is TGTGCCTGGAGTGTAGCCCCACTCTACGAGCAGTACTTC. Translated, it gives CAWSVAPLYEQYF.

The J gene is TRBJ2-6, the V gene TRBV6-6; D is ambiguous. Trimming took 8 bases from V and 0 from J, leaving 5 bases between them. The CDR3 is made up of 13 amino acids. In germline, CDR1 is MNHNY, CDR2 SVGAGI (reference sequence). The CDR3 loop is CASLVSGANVLTF. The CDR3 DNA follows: TGTGCCAGCCTAGTCTCTGGGGCCAACGTCCTGACTTTC.

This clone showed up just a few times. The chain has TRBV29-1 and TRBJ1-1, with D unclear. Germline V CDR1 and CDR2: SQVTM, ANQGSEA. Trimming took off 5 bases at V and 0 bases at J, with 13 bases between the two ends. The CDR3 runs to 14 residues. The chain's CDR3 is CSVQVRSLNTEAFF. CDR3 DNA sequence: TGCAGCGTTCAAGTCCGCAGTCTGAACACTGAAGCTTTCTTT.

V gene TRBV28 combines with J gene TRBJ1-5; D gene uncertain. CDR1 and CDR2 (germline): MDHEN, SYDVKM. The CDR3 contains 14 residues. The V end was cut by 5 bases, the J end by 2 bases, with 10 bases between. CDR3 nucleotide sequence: TGTGCCAGCAGTGGATACGGAGGCAATCAGCCCCAGCATTTT. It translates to CASSGYGGNQPQHF.

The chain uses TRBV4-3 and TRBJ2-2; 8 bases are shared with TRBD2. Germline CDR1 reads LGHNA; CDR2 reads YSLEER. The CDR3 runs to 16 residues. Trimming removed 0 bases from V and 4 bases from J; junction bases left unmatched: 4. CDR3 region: CASSQDGGRITGELFF. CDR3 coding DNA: TGCGCCAGCAGCCAAGACGGCGGGAGGATCACCGGGGAGCTGTTTTTT.

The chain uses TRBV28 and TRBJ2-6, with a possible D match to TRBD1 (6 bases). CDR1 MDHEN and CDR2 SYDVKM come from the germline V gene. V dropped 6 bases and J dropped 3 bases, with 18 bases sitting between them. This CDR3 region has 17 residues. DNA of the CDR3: TGTGCCAGCAGGGGGGCGCGCGCAGGGTTTGGGGCCAACGTCCTGACTTTC. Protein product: CASRGARAGFGANVLTF.

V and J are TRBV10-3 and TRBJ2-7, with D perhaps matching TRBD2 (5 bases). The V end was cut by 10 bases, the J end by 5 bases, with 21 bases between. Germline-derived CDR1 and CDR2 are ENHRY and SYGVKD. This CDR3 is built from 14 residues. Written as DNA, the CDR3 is TGTGCCAGCAGCCTTCAGAGGGCCCAGGACGAGCAGTACTTC. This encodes CASSLQRAQDEQYF.

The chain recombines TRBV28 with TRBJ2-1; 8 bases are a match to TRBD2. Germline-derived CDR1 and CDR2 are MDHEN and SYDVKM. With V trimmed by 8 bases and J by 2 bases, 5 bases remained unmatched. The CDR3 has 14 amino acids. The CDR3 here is CASLGRVPYNEQFF. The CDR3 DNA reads TGTGCCAGCCTCGGGAGGGTACCCTACAATGAGCAGTTCTTC.

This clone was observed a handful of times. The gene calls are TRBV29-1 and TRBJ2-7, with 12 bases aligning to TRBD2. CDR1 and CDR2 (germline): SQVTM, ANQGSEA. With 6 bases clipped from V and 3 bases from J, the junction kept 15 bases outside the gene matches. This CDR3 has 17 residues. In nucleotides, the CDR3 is TGCAGCGTGACTAGCGGGAGTATCGGTAAATCGGTCTACGAGCAGTACTTC. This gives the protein CSVTSGSIGKSVYEQYF.

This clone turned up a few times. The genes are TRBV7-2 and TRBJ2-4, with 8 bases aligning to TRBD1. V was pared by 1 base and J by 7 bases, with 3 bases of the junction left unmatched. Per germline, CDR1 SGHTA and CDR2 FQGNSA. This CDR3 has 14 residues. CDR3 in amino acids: CASSLGQGTNIQYF. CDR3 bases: TGTGCCAGCAGCTTAGGACAGGGGACGAACATTCAGTACTTC. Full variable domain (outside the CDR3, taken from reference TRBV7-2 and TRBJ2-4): GAGVSQSPSNKVTEKGKDVELRCDPISGHTALYWYRQSLGQGLEFLIYFQGNSAPDKSGLPSDRFSAERTGGSVSTLTIQRTQQEDSAVYLCASSLGQGTNIQYFGAGTRLSVL.

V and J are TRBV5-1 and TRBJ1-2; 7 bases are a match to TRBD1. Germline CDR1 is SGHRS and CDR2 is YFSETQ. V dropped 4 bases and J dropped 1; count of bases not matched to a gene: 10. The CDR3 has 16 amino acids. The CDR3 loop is CASSPQTGQINYGYTF. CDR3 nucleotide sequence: TGCGCCAGCAGCCCTCAGACAGGGCAGATTAACTATGGCTACACCTTC.

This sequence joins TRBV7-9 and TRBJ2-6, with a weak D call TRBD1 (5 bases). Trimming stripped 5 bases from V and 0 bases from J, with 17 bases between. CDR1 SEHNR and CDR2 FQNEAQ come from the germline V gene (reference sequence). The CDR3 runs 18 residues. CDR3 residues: CASSQRDSSSSGANVLTF. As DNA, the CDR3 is TGTGCCAGCAGCCAAAGAGACAGTTCTAGCTCTGGGGCCAACGTCCTGACTTTC.

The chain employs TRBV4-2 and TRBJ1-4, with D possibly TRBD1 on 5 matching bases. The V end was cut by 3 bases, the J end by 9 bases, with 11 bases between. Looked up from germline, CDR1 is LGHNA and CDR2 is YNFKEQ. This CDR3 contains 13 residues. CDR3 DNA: TGTGCCAGCAGCCAGGATCAGGGCAAAAAACTGTTTTTT. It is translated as CASSQDQGKKLFF.

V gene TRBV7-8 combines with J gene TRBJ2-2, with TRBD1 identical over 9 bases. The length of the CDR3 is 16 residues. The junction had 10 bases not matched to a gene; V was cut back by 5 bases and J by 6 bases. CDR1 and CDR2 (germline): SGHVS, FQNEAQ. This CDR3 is CASSLRDRVFSGELFF. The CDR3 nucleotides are TGTGCCAGCAGCCTCCGGGACAGGGTTTTTTCCGGGGAGCTGTTTTTT.

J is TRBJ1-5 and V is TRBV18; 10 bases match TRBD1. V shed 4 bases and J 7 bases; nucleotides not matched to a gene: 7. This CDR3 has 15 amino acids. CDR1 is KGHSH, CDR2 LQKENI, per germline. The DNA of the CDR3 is TGTGCCAGCTCACTTCCGGGACAGGGGAACCAGCCCCAGCATTTT. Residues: CASSLPGQGNQPQHF.

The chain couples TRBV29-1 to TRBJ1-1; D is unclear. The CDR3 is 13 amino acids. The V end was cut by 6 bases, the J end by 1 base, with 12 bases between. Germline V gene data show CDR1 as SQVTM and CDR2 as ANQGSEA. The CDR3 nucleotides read TGCAGCGTGGCCCAAAGTGGGAACACTGAAGCTTTCTTT. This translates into CSVAQSGNTEAFF.

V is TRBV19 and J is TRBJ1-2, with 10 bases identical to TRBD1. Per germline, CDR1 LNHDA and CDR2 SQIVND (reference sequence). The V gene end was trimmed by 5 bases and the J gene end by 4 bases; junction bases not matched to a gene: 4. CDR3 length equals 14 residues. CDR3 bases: TGTGCCAGTAGTCCACGGACAGGGGGCTATGGCTACACCTTC. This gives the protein CASSPRTGGYGYTF.